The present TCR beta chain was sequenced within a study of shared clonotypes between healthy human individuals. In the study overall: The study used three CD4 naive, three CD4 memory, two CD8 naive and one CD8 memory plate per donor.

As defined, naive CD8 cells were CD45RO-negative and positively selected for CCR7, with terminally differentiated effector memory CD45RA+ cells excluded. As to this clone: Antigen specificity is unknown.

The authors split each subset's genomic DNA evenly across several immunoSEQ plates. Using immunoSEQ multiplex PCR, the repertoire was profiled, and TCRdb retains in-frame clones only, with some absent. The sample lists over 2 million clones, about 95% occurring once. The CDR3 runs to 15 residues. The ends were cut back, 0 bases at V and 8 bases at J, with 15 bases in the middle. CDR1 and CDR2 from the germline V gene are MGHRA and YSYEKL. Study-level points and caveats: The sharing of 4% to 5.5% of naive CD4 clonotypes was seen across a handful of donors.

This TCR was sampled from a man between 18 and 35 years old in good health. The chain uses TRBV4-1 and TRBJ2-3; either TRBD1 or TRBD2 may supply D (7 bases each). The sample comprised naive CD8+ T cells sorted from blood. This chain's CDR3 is CASSQEGRGGVTQYF. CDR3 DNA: TGCGCCAGCAGCCAAGAGGGCAGGGGGGGGGTTACGCAGTATTTT.